The rows below give T cell receptor beta chains drawn from one sample of a study of siplizumab effects on memory and regulatory T cells. Sequencing used immunoSEQ multiplex PCR; TCRdb keeps in-frame clones, though not all of them. The sample has fewer than 120,000 clones, 80% to 95% seen once. The specimen was CD4+ T cells sorted from blood. The receptors originated from a human donor in good health. Both conserved end residues are part of each CDR3. The D gene is left open where the match is weak. Where a row states a size, it is once, few, many or the class of an expanded clone; other rows omit it.

V gene: TRBV4-1
J gene: TRBJ1-1
D gene: .
clone size: .
CDR3 DNA: TGCGCCAGCAGCCAACCGACTTCTAGTACCCGGGAAGCTTTCTTT
CDR3 protein: CASSQPTSSTREAFF

V gene: TRBV7-2
J gene: TRBJ2-1
D gene: .
clone size: once
CDR3 DNA: TGTGCCAGCAGCTTAGCAGTAACAGGGGAGCAGTTCTTC
CDR3 protein: CASSLAVTGEQFF

V gene: TRBV4-2
J gene: TRBJ2-3
D gene: TRBD2
clone size: .
CDR3 DNA: TGTGCCAGCCTTATATGTAGCGGGGGGGCTAGCACAGATACGCAGTATTTT
CDR3 protein: CASLICSGGASTDTQYF

V gene: TRBV11-3
J gene: TRBJ2-3
D gene: TRBD2
clone size: .
CDR3 DNA: TGTGCCAGCAGCTTATCGGTAGCGGGACTAGATACGCAGTATTTT
CDR3 protein: CASSLSVAGLDTQYF

V gene: TRBV7-9
J gene: TRBJ2-5
D gene: .
clone size: .
CDR3 DNA: TGTGCCAGCAGCCGTCTGGGGCAGGAGACCCAGTACTTC
CDR3 protein: CASSRLGQETQYF

V gene: TRBV7-7
J gene: TRBJ2-7
D gene: TRBD2
clone size: .
CDR3 DNA: TGTGCCAGCAGCCCTTCCGCGAGCGGGGTGGGGGAGCAGTACTTC
CDR3 protein: CASSPSASGVGEQYF

V gene: TRBV7-7
J gene: TRBJ2-5
D gene: .
clone size: .
CDR3 DNA: TGTGCTAGCAGCTTCTACGAGGGAGAGACCCAGTACTTC
CDR3 protein: CASSFYEGETQYF

V gene: TRBV9
J gene: TRBJ1-5
D gene: .
clone size: .
CDR3 DNA: TGTGCCAGCAGCGTAGGAGGGGTGGGTAATCAGCCCCAGCATTTT
CDR3 protein: CASSVGGVGNQPQHF

V gene: TRBV14
J gene: TRBJ1-2
D gene: .
clone size: .
CDR3 DNA: TGTGCCAGCAGCAGAACGGGGGAAAAGACGTGGAATGGCTACACCTTC
CDR3 protein: CASSRTGEKTWNGYTF

V gene: TRBV11-3
J gene: TRBJ1-1
D gene: TRBD1
clone size: once
CDR3 DNA: TGTGCCAGCAGCCCTACAGGGGTTAACACTGAAGCTTTCTTT
CDR3 protein: CASSPTGVNTEAFF

V gene: TRBV27
J gene: TRBJ1-2
D gene: .
clone size: .
CDR3 DNA: TGTGCCAGCAGTCTCCGGGCGGGGTATGGCTACACCTTC
CDR3 protein: CASSLRAGYGYTF

V gene: TRBV7-9
J gene: TRBJ2-5
D gene: .
clone size: .
CDR3 DNA: TGTGCCAGCAGCTTATACCCCAGAGTCCAAGAGACCCAGTACTTC
CDR3 protein: CASSLYPRVQETQYF

V gene: TRBV27
J gene: TRBJ1-3
D gene: .
clone size: .
CDR3 DNA: TGTGCCAGCAGTTTATGGGGTAGTGGAAACACCATATATTTT
CDR3 protein: CASSLWGSGNTIYF